This passage covers 31 T cell receptor beta chains from one sample sequenced in a study of cytomegalovirus exposure and HLA in healthy donors. The PCR contained 60 Vbeta and 13 Jbeta primers. Measured with immunoSEQ multiplex PCR; TCRdb has only the in-frame clones, and not every one. The table records 90,000 to 140,000 clones, around 80% of them present only once. Input material: PBMCs. The receptor set was obtained from a man aged 25 to 45 in good health and CMV-seropositive.

This chain connects TRBV9 to TRBJ1-2; D perhaps matches TRBD1 (5 bases). Trimming shortened V by 3 bases and J by 4 bases, and 13 bases separated the two germline ends. CDR1 SGDLS and CDR2 YYNGEE come from the germline V gene. The CDR3 is 14 residues long. The CDR3 DNA reads TGTGCCAGCAGCGGCGGGGGTTTCGGCTATGGCTACACCTTC. Protein: CASSGGGFGYGYTF. Filled out from reference TRBV9 and TRBJ1-2, the complete variable domain reads DSGVTQTPKHLITATGQRVTLRCSPRSGDLSVYWYQQSLDQGLQFLIQYYNGEERAKGNILERFSAQQFPDLHSELNLSSLELGDSALYFCASSGGGFGYGYTFGSGTRLTVV.

The chain joins TRBV9 to TRBJ2-5; D gene uncertain. This CDR3 spans 14 amino acids. The germline V gene encodes CDR1 SGDLS and CDR2 YYNGEE. V lost 5 bases and J lost 1, with 12 bases in between. CDR3 bases: TGTGCCAGCAGTCCTGGGCAGGCCCAAGAGACCCAGTACTTC. Amino acids: CASSPGQAQETQYF.

The chain couples TRBV28 to TRBJ1-1; 7 nucleotides align to TRBD1. The CDR3 covers 14 residues. V lost 6 bases to trimming and J lost 0 bases; unmatched junction nucleotides: 4. CDR1 MDHEN and CDR2 SYDVKM come from the germline V gene. CDR3 loop: CASRQQGMNTEAFF. Written as DNA, the CDR3 is TGTGCCAGCAGGCAACAGGGGATGAACACTGAAGCTTTCTTT.

The count of this clone is one. The V call is TRBV7-3, the J call TRBJ1-1; no clear D. The CDR3 covers 14 residues. Trimming stripped 5 bases from V and 1 base from J, with 11 bases between. Germline CDR1 and CDR2: SGHTA and FQGTGA. The chain's CDR3 is CASSTSPGNTEAFF. Written as DNA, the CDR3 is TGTGCCAGCAGCACCTCGCCAGGGAACACTGAAGCTTTCTTT.

The chain links TRBV13 to TRBJ2-3; 7 nucleotides line up with TRBD1. The CDR3 is 18 amino acids. Per the germline V gene, CDR1 is PRHDT and CDR2 is FYEKMQ (reference sequence). V lost 5 bases and J lost 5; bases outside the gene matches: 19. As DNA, the CDR3 is TGTGCCAGCAGCCTCTCCAGCCTCGACAGGGATTTTGGAGATACGCAGTATTTT. Translating it yields CASSLSSLDRDFGDTQYF.

The genes are TRBV7-2 and TRBJ2-3, with 11 nucleotides matching TRBD2. CDR3 size: 16 residues. Germline V gene sequence: CDR1 SGHTA, CDR2 FQGNSA. Germline trimming cut 5 bases from V and 3 bases from J; bases unmatched to any gene: 7. CDR3 sequence (DNA): TGTGCCAGCAGCATAACTAGCGGGGGAAAAACAGATACGCAGTATTTT. Protein: CASSITSGGKTDTQYF.

Only a few counts were recorded for this clone. The genes are TRBV6-6 and TRBJ1-5, with 8 bases aligning to TRBD1. There are 15 residues in the CDR3. CDR1 and CDR2 (germline): MNHNY, SVGAGI (reference sequence). V dropped 5 bases and J dropped 6; count of bases not matched to a gene: 9. CDR3 in DNA: TGTGCCAGCAGTCCAGACAGGGGCGCAGCTCAGCCCCAGCATTTT. This codes for CASSPDRGAAQPQHF.

In DNA, the CDR3 is TGTGCCAGCCGACGGAGCGTCAATCAGCCCCAGCATTTT. Translated: CASRRSVNQPQHF. The chain uses TRBV5-5 and TRBJ1-5; no definite D call. V shed 7 bases and J shed 3 bases, with 11 bases lying between them. The CDR3 totals 13 residues. Germline V gene data show CDR1 as SGHKS and CDR2 as YYEKEE (reference sequence).

The CDR3 sequence is CASSQDINYGYTF. CDR3 in DNA: TGTGCCAGCAGCCAAGACATTAACTATGGCTACACCTTC. The chain recombines TRBV14 with TRBJ1-2; D call uncertain. CDR3 length: 13 amino acids. CDR1 SGHDN and CDR2 FVKESK come from the germline V gene. Trimming removed 0 bases from V and 1 base from J, with 3 bases in between.

V usage is TRBV4-3 and J usage is TRBJ2-7, with 7 bases lining up with TRBD1. The CDR3 is 15 amino acids. Germline V gives CDR1 LGHNA, CDR2 YSLEER. V lost 4 bases, J lost 1 base, and 7 bases stayed unmatched. CDR3 region: CASSRDLTGSYEQYF. CDR3 bases: TGCGCCAGCAGCCGAGATTTGACAGGGTCCTACGAGCAGTACTTC.

The V gene is TRBV10-3, the J gene TRBJ2-2; 9 positions match TRBD2. V lost 11 bases and J lost 5; bases outside the gene matches: 9. The CDR3 length is 14 residues. The germline V gene has CDR1 ENHRY and CDR2 SYGVKD. The CDR3 reads CASGLAGSTGELFF. The CDR3 nucleotides read TGTGCCTCAGGGCTAGCGGGGAGTACCGGGGAGCTGTTTTTT.

This clone came up once. Other DNA sequences of this sample code for an identical CDR3. V and J are TRBV7-2 and TRBJ1-1, with unresolved D. This CDR3 contains 13 residues. From germline, CDR1 is SGHTA and CDR2 FQGNSA. Between the trimmed V and J ends, which lost 2 bases and 3 bases, there was a span of 7 bases. The DNA of the CDR3 is TGTGCCAGCAGCTTATATCGAGACACTGAAGCTTTCTTT. Translation: CASSLYRDTEAFF.

V is TRBV7-2 and J is TRBJ1-4; D not resolved. Germline V gene sequence: CDR1 SGHTA, CDR2 FQGNSA. V was pared by 5 bases and J by 7 bases, with 20 bases between. The CDR3 has 16 amino acids. For the CDR3, the DNA is TGTGCCAGCAGCATCCCCGTGTCGGGGAGGAGTGAAAAACTGTTTTTT. Encoded protein: CASSIPVSGRSEKLFF.

This chain connects TRBV4-2 to TRBJ2-5, with D tentatively TRBD1 (8 bases). Germline V gene sequence: CDR1 LGHNA, CDR2 YNFKEQ. With 3 bases removed from V and 2 bases from J, the gap between germline ends came to 13 bases. The CDR3 runs 15 residues. The CDR3 nucleotides are TGTGCCAGCAGCCAGGTACAGGGGGGGCAAGAGACCCAGTACTTC. Its protein product is CASSQVQGGQETQYF.

The CDR3 coding sequence is TGTGCCAGCAGTAGGAAACTTCAGGATTCACCCCTCCACTTT. As protein: CASSRKLQDSPLHF. The V call is TRBV6-1, the J call TRBJ1-6, with D unclear. The germline V and J ends were trimmed by 5 bases and 8 bases, with 13 bases remaining between them. Germline CDR1 and CDR2: MNHNS and SASEGT. CDR3 length: 14 amino acids.

The rearrangement uses TRBV28 and TRBJ2-6; D is perhaps TRBD2 (5 bases). The V gene's germline CDR1 is MDHEN and CDR2 SYDVKM. The CDR3 runs to 15 residues. Trimming cost V 5 bases and J 2 bases, with 10 bases left between them. The CDR3 region is CASSMPGAGANVLTF. The CDR3, as DNA: TGTGCCAGCAGTATGCCCGGGGCTGGGGCCAACGTCCTGACTTTC.

The V call is TRBV9, the J call TRBJ2-3; TRBD2 matches at 11 bases. This CDR3 has 17 amino acids. Germline V gene data show CDR1 as SGDLS and CDR2 as YYNGEE. Trimming took 4 bases from V and 0 from J; bases not matched to a gene: 7. This CDR3 reads CASSPRTSGSSTDTQYF. CDR3 DNA sequence: TGTGCCAGCAGCCCCCGGACTAGCGGGTCCAGCACAGATACGCAGTATTTT.

This rearrangement joins TRBV25-1 to TRBJ1-2, with no clear D. This CDR3 has 12 residues. V lost 3 bases and J lost 7, with 9 bases in between. From germline, CDR1 is MGHDK and CDR2 SYGVNS. The CDR3 loop reads CASSDGNGGYTF. The CDR3 nucleotides are TGTGCCAGCAGTGACGGGAACGGTGGCTACACCTTC.

The chain links TRBV4-1 to TRBJ2-7; a possible D gene is TRBD2 (5 bases). This CDR3 comprises 11 residues. V lost 6 bases, J lost 4 bases, and 7 bases lay in between. The germline CDR1 and CDR2 sequences are MGHRA and YSYEKL. The CDR3 nucleotides read TGCGCCAGCAGTGAGGGATACGAGCAGTACTTC. Protein product: CASSEGYEQYF.

This clone was seen only once. The chain couples TRBV6-4 to TRBJ1-2; D is possibly TRBD1 (5 bases). The CDR3 extends over 20 amino acids. Germline V gene lookup returns CDR1 MRHNA and CDR2 SNTAGT. V was trimmed by 4 bases and J by 5 bases, leaving 32 bases between them. CDR3 protein: CASSGIMGRQGWPGWYGYTF. The CDR3 DNA reads as TGTGCCAGCAGTGGGATAATGGGGCGCCAGGGCTGGCCGGGCTGGTATGGCTACACCTTC.

This sequence joins TRBV5-1 and TRBJ1-2; D is unresolved. The V and J ends lost 4 bases and 2 bases respectively, with 12 bases between them. CDR1 is SGHRS, CDR2 YFSETQ, per germline. This CDR3 comprises 14 residues. CDR3 in amino acids: CASSEDRLNYGYTF. The CDR3 DNA reads as TGCGCCAGCAGCGAAGACCGACTCAACTATGGCTACACCTTC. Combining the CDR3 with reference TRBV5-1 and TRBJ1-2 gives the whole variable domain KAGVTQTPRYLIKTRGQQVTLSCSPISGHRSVSWYQQTPGQGLQFLFEYFSETQRNKGNFPGRFSGRQFSNSRSEMNVSTLELGDSALYLCASSEDRLNYGYTFGSGTRLTVV.

The chain combines TRBV9 with TRBJ2-3, with D maybe TRBD2 (6 bases). Germline CDR1 reads SGDLS; CDR2 reads YYNGEE. V was shortened by 0 bases and J by 1 base, with 9 bases between the two germline ends. The CDR3 has 15 amino acids. The CDR3 nucleotides read TGTGCCAGCAGCGTAGGCCCGGGGGGCACAGATACGCAGTATTTT. Translating gives CASSVGPGGTDTQYF.

The rearrangement uses TRBV7-2 and TRBJ2-2; 8 nucleotides align to TRBD2. The V gene's germline CDR1 is SGHTA and CDR2 FQGNSA. The trim removed 2 bases at V and 4 bases at J, leaving 3 bases unmatched. The CDR3 runs 15 residues. The CDR3 region has the DNA TGTGCCAGCAGCTTAATAGCGGGGAGCACCGGGGAGCTGTTTTTT. Translated, it gives CASSLIAGSTGELFF.

The chain employs TRBV5-1 and TRBJ2-7, with a weak D call TRBD1 (6 bases). The CDR3 contains 14 residues. Germline V lookup: CDR1 SGHRS, CDR2 YFSETQ. Trimming pared 4 bases from V and 3 bases from J, leaving 14 bases between. The CDR3 DNA reads TGCGCCAGCAGCGGGCAGGGGTCCTTCTACGAGCAGTACTTC. Translation: CASSGQGSFYEQYF.

The V gene is TRBV5-1, the J gene TRBJ1-3; D ambiguous. The J call may be mistaken, given a closer DNA end match to TRBJ2-2. Germline CDR1 SGHRS, CDR2 YFSETQ. The CDR3 is made up of 14 amino acids. DNA of the CDR3: TGCGCCAGCAGCTTGGCCGGGTACACCGGGGAGCTGTTTTTT. It translates to CASSLAGYTGELFF.

The gene calls are TRBV30 and TRBJ2-7; the match to TRBD1 covers 9 bases. The CDR3 consists of 15 residues. The junction had 8 bases not matched to a gene; V was cut back by 5 bases and J by 0 bases. Germline V gene data show CDR1 as GTSNPN and CDR2 as SVGIG (reference sequence). DNA of the CDR3: TGTGCCTGGCTCAAACCGGGACAGGGCTCCTACGAGCAGTACTTC. It yields the protein CAWLKPGQGSYEQYF.

In this sample, this clone turned up a few times. The CDR3 spells CASSLDPDSNQPQHF. CDR3 DNA sequence: TGTGCCAGCAGCTTGGACCCAGATAGCAATCAGCCCCAGCATTTT. The chain carries TRBV5-4 and TRBJ1-5; D remains unclear. The CDR3 contains 15 residues. Trimming pared 0 bases from V and 0 bases from J, leaving 7 bases between. Germline V gene lookup returns CDR1 SGHNT and CDR2 YYREEE (reference sequence).

This chain links TRBV15 with TRBJ2-5, with D perhaps TRBD2 (7 bases). Germline values: CDR1 LNHNV, CDR2 YYDKDF (reference sequence). The CDR3 length is 14 residues. V dropped 5 bases and J dropped 5 bases, with 15 bases sitting between them. The chain's CDR3 is CATSEAGAWETQYF. Written as DNA, the CDR3 is TGTGCCACCAGCGAGGCGGGGGCTTGGGAGACCCAGTACTTC.

V gene TRBV30 combines with J gene TRBJ1-2; D unclear. The V end was cut by 3 bases, the J end by 5 bases, with 19 bases between. Per the germline V gene, CDR1 is GTSNPN and CDR2 is SVGIG (reference sequence). CDR3 length: 15 residues. CDR3 in amino acids: CAWRRGFGEEYGYTF. DNA of the CDR3: TGTGCCTGGAGACGGGGATTTGGGGAGGAATATGGCTACACCTTC.

This chain uses TRBV21-1 with TRBJ1-5; the listed D gene, TRBD1, was not tested against the DNA. TRBV21-1 is designated a pseudogene. This CDR3 comprises 15 residues. The chain's CDR3 is CASRSGTGVSQPQHF. The CDR3 DNA sequence: TGTGCCAGCCGTTCCGGGACAGGGGTTTCGCAGCCCCAGCATTTT.

V is TRBV4-1 and J is TRBJ2-3; D call uncertain. Trimming cost V 4 bases and J 1 base, with 9 bases left between them. Germline V gene data show CDR1 as MGHRA and CDR2 as YSYEKL. The CDR3 has 14 amino acids. DNA of the CDR3: TGCGCCAGCAGCCGTGACTGGGGCACAGATACGCAGTATTTT. This codes for CASSRDWGTDTQYF.